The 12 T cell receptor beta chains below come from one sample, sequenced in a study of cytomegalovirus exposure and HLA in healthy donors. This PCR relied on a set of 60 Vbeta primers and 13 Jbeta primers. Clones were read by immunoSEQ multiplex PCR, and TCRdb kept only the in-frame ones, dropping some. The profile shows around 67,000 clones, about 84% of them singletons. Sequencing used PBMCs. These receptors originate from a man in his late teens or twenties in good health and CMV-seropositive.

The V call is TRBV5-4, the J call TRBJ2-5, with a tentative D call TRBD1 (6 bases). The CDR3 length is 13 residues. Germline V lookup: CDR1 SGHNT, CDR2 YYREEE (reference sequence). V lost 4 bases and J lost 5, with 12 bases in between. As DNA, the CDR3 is TGTGCCAGCAGCGGGCAGGGGCTGGAGACCCAGTACTTC. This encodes CASSGQGLETQYF.

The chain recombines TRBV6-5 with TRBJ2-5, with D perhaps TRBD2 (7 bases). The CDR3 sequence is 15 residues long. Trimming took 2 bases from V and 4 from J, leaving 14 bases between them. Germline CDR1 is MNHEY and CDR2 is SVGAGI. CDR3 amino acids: CASSYVGGRGETQYF. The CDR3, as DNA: TGTGCCAGCAGTTACGTCGGGGGGCGGGGAGAGACCCAGTACTTC.

CDR3 sequence: CASSQIWAGGMDTEAFF. Here the CDR3 DNA reads TGCGCCAGCAGCCAGATTTGGGCAGGGGGCATGGACACTGAAGCTTTCTTT. This rearrangement joins TRBV4-1 to TRBJ1-1, with 8 nucleotides matching TRBD1. Germline-derived CDR1 and CDR2 are MGHRA and YSYEKL. V shed 3 bases, J shed 3 bases, and the junction held 12 bases outside the gene matches. The CDR3 has 17 amino acids.

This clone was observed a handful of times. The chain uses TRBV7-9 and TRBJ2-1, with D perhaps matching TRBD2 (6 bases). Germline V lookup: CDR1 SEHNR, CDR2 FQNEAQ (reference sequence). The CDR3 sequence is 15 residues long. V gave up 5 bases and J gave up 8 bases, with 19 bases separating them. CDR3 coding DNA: TGTGCCAGCAGCGATTCAGGTAGCGGTGGGGATGAGCAGTTCTTC. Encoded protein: CASSDSGSGGDEQFF.

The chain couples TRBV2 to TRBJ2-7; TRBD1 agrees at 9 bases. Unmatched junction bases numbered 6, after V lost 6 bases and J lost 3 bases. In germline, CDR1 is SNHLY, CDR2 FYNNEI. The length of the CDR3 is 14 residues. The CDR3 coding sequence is TGTGCCAGCAGCTTCGACAGGGGGGGCTACGAGCAGTACTTC. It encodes CASSFDRGGYEQYF.

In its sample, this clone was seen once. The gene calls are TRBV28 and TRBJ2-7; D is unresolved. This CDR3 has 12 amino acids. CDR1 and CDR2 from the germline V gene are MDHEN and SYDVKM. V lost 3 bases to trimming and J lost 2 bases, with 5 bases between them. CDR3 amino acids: CASSFHTYEQYF. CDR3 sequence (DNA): TGTGCCAGCAGTTTTCACACCTACGAGCAGTACTTC.

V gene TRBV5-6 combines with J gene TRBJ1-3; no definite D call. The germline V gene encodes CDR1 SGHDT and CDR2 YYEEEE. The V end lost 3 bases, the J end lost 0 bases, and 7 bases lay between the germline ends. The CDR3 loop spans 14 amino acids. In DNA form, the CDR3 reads TGTGCCAGCAGCTATAAATACTCTGGAAACACCATATATTTT. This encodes CASSYKYSGNTIYF.

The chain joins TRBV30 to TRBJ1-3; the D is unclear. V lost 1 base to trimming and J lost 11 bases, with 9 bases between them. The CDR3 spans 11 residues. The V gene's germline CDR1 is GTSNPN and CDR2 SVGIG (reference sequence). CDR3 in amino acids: CAWSAGGSIYF. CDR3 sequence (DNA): TGTGCCTGGAGTGCAGGTGGCTCCATATATTTT.

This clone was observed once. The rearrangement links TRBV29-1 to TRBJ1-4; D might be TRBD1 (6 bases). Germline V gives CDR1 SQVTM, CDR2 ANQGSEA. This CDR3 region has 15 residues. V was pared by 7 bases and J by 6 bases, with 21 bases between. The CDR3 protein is CSARTPTGEHEKLFF. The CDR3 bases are TGCAGCGCCCGAACCCCGACAGGCGAGCATGAAAAACTGTTTTTT.

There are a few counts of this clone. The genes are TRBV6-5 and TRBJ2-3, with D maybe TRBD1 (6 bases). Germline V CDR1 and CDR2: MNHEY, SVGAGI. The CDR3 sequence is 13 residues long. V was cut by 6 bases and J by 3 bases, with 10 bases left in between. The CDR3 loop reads CASSRRGTDTQYF. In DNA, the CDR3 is TGTGCCAGCAGCCGCAGGGGAACAGATACGCAGTATTTT.

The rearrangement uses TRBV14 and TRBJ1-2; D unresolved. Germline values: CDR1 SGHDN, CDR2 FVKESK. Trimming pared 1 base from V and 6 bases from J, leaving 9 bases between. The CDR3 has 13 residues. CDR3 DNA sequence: TGTGCCAGCAGCCAAGCCGACGGGAATGGCTACACCTTC. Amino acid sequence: CASSQADGNGYTF.

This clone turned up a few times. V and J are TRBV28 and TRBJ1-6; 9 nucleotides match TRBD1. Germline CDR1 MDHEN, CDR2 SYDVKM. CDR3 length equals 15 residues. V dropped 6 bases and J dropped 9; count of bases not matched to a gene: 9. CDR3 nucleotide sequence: TGTGCCAGCAGCTGGACAGGGGCGGAGAGTTCACCCCTCCACTTT. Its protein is CASSWTGAESSPLHF.